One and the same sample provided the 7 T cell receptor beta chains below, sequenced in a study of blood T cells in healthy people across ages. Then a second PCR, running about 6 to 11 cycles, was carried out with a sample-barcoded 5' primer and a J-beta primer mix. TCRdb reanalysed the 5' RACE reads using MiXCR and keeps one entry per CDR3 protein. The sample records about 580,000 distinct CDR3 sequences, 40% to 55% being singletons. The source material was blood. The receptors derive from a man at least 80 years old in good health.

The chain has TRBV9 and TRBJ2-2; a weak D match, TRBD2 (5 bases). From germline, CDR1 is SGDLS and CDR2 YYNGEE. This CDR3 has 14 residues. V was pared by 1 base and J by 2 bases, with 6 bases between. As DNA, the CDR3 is TGTGCCAGCAGCGTACCTAGCAACACCGGGGAGCTGTTTTTT. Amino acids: CASSVPSNTGELFF.

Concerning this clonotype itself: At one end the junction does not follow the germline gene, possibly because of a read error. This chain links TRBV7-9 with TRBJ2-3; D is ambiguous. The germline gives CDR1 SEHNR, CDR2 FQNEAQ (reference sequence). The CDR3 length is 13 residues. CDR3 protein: CSSSTQAPDTQYF. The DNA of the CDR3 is TGTTCCAGCAGCACCCAGGCCCCAGATACGCAGTATTTT.

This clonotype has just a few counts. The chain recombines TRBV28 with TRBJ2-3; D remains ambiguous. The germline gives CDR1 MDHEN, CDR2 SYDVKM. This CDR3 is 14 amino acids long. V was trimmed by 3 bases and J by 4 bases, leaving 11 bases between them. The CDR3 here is CASSFSSIPDTQYF. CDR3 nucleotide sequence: TGTGCCAGCAGTTTTTCATCCATCCCAGATACGCAGTATTTT.

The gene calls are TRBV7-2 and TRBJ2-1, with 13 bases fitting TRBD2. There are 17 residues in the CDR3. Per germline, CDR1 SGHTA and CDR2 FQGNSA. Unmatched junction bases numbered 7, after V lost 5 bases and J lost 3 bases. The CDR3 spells CASSRFGLAGVYNEQFF. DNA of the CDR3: TGTGCCAGCAGCCGGTTTGGACTAGCGGGAGTCTACAATGAGCAGTTCTTC.

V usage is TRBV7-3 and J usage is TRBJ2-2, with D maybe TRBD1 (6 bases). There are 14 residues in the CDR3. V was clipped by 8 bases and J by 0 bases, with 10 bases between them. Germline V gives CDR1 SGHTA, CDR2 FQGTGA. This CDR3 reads CASRTVANTGELFF. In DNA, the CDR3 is TGTGCCAGCCGGACAGTCGCGAACACCGGGGAGCTGTTTTTT.

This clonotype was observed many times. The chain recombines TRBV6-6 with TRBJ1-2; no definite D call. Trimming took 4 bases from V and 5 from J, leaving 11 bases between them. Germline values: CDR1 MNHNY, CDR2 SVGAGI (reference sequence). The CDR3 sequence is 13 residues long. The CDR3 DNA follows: TGTGCCAGCAGTTCCCCTGGCCGATATGGCTACACCTTC. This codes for CASSSPGRYGYTF.

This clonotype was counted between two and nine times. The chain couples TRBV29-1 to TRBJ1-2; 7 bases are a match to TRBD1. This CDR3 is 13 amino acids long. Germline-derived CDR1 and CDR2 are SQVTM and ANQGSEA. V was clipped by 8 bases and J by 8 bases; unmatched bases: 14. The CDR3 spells CSSDRQGSGGYTF. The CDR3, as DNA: TGCAGCAGCGACCGACAGGGTTCGGGGGGCTACACCTTC.